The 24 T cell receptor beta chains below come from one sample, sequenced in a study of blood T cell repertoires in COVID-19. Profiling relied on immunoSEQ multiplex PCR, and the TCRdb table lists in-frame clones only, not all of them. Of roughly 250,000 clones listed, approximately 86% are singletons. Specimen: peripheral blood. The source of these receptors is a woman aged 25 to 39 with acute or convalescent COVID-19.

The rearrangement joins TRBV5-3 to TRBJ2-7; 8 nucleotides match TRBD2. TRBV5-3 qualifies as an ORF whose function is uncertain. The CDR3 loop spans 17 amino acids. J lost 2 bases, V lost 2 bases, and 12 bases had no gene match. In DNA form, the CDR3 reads TGTGCCAGAAGCTTTCTCACCAGCGGGAGAGGCCCCTACGAGCAGTACTTC. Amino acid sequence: CARSFLTSGRGPYEQYF.

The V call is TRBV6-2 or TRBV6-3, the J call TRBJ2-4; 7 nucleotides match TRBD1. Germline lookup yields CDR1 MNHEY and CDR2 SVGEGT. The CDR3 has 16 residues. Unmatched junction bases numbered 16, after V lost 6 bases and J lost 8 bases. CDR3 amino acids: CASSPGQVGGRDIQYF. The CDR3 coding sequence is TGTGCCAGCAGCCCTGGACAGGTTGGCGGTAGGGACATTCAGTACTTC.

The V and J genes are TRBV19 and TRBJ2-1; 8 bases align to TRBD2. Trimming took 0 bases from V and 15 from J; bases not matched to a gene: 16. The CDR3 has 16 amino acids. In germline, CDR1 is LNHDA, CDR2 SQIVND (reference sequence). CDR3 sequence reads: CASSIDNRASGWVPFF. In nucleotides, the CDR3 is TGTGCCAGTAGTATAGATAATCGGGCTAGCGGGTGGGTCCCGTTCTTC. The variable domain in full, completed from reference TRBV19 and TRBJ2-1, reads DGGITQSPKYLFRKEGQNVTLSCEQNLNHDAMYWYRQDPGQGLRLIYYSQIVNDFQKGDIAEGYSVSREKKESFPLTVTSAQKNPTAFYLCASSIDNRASGWVPFFGPGTRLTVL.

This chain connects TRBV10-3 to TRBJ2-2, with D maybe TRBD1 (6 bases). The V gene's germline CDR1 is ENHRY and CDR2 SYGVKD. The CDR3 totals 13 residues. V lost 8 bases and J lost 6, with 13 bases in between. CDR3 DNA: TGTGCCATCCGTCAGGGGATGGCCGGGGAGCTGTTTTTT. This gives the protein CAIRQGMAGELFF.

CDR3 protein: CASSLDDRADTQYF. For the CDR3, the DNA is TGTGCCAGCAGCTTAGATGACAGGGCAGATACGCAGTATTTT. The J gene is TRBJ2-3, the V gene TRBV11-2; TRBD1 agrees at 7 bases. V gave up 0 bases and J gave up 4 bases; unmatched junction bases: 1. The germline CDR1 and CDR2 sequences are SGHAT and FQNNGV. The CDR3 contains 14 residues.

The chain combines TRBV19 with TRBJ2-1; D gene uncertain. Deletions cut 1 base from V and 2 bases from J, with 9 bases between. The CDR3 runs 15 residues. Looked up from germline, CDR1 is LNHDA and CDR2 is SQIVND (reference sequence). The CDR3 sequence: CASSIAEVTYNEQFF. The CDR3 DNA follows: TGTGCCAGTAGTATAGCTGAGGTAACCTACAATGAGCAGTTCTTC.

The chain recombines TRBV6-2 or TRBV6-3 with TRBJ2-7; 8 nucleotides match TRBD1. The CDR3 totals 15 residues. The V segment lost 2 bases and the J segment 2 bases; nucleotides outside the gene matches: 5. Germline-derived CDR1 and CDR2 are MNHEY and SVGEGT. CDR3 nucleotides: TGTGCCAGCAGTTACGGCTCAGGGGGCACCTACGAGCAGTACTTC. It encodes CASSYGSGGTYEQYF.

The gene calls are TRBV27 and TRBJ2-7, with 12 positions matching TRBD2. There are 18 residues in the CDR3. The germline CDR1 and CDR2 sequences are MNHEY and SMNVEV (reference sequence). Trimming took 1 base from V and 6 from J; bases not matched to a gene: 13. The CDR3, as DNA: TGTGCCAGCAGTTTATTGACTAGCGGGAGCCCCACGGTCCCCGAGCAGTACTTC. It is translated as CASSLLTSGSPTVPEQYF.

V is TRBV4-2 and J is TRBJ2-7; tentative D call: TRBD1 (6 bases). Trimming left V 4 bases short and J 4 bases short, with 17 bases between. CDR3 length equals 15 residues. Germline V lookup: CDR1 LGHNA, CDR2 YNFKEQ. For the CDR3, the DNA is TGTGCCAGCAGCCTAGAGACAGGTGAGCGATACGAGCAGTACTTC. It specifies CASSLETGERYEQYF.

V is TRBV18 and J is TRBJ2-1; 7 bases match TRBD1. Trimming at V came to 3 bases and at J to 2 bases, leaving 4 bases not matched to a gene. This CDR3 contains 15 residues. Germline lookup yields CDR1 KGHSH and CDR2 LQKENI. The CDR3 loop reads CASSPKTGPYNEQFF. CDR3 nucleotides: TGTGCCAGCTCACCGAAGACAGGGCCCTACAATGAGCAGTTCTTC. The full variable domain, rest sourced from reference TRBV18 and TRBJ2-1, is NAGVMQNPRHLVRRRGQEARLRCSPMKGHSHVYWYRQLPEEGLKFMVYLQKENIIDESGMPKERFSAEFPKEGPSILRIQQVVRGDSAAYFCASSPKTGPYNEQFFGPGTRLTVL.

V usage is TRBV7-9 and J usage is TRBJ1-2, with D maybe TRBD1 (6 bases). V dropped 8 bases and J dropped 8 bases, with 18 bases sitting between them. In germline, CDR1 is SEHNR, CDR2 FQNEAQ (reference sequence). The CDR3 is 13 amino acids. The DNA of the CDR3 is TGTGCCAGCGACGGCGTGACAGGAGAGGGCTACACCTTC. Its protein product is CASDGVTGEGYTF.

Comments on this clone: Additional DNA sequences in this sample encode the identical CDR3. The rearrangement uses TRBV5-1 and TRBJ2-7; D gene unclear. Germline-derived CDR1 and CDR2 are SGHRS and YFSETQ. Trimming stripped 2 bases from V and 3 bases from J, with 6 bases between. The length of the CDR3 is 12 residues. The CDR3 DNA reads TGCGCCAGCAGCTTAACAGACTACGAGCAGTACTTC. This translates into CASSLTDYEQYF.

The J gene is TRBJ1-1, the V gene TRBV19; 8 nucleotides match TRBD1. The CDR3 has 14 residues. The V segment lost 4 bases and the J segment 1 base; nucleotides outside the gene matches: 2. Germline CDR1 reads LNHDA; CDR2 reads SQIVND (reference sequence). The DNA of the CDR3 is TGTGCCAGTAGTACAGGACAGGGGAACACTGAAGCTTTCTTT. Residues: CASSTGQGNTEAFF.

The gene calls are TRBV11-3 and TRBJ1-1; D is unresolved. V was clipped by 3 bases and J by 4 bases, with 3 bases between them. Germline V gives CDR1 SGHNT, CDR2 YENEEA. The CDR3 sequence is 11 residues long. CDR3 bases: TGTGCCAGCAGCTTCGGCACTGAAGCTTTCTTT. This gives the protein CASSFGTEAFF.

CDR3 nucleotide sequence: TGTGCCAGCAGTGCCTTGGACAGGGACGAGCAGTACTTC. This sequence encodes CASSALDRDEQYF. The chain uses TRBV2 and TRBJ2-7, with 8 bases aligning to TRBD1. V lost 4 bases and J lost 5; bases outside the gene matches: 4. The CDR3 has 13 residues. Germline V gene sequence: CDR1 SNHLY, CDR2 FYNNEI.

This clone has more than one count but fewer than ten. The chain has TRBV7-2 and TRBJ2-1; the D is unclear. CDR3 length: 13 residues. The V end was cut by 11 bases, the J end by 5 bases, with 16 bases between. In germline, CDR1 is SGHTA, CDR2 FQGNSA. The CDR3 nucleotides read TGTGCCTGTGCTTCCAGGTGGGACAATGAGCAGTTCTTC. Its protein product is CACASRWDNEQFF.

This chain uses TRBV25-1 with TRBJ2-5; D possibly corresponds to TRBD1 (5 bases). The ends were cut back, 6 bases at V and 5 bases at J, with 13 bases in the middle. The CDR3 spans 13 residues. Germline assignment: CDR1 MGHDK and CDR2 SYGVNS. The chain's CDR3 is CASRFGARETQYF. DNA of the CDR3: TGTGCCAGCAGATTTGGGGCACGGGAGACCCAGTACTTC.

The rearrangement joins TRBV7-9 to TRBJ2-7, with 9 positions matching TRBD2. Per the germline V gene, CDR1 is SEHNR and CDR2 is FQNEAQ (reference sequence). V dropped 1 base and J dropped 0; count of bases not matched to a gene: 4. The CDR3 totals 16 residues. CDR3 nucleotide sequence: TGTGCCAGCAGCTTAGTAGCGGGGGACTACTCCTACGAGCAGTACTTC. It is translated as CASSLVAGDYSYEQYF.

The CDR3 is CASSDRAGRDIINSPLHF. As DNA, the CDR3 is TGTGCCAGCAGCGACCGAGCAGGCAGGGACATTATTAATTCACCCCTCCACTTT. The chain links TRBV5-4 to TRBJ1-6, with D perhaps TRBD1 (6 bases). CDR3 length: 18 amino acids. The germline V and J ends were trimmed by 4 bases and 6 bases, with 23 bases remaining between them. Germline loops: CDR1 SGHNT, CDR2 YYREEE (reference sequence). Full variable domain (outside the CDR3, taken from reference TRBV5-4 and TRBJ1-6): ETGVTQSPTHLIKTRGQQVTLRCSSQSGHNTVSWYQQALGQGPQFIFQYYREEENGRGNFPPRFSGLQFPNYSSELNVNALELDDSALYLCASSDRAGRDIINSPLHFGNGTRLTVT.

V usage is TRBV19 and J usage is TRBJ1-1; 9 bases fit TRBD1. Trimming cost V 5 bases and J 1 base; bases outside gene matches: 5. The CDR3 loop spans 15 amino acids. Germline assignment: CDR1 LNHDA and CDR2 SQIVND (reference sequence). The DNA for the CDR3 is TGTGCCAGTAGTCCTGACAGGGGGACGAACACTGAAGCTTTCTTT. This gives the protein CASSPDRGTNTEAFF.

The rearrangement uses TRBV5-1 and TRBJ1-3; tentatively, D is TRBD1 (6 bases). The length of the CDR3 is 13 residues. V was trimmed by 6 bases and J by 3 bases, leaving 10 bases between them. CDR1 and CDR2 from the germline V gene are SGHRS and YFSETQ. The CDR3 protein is CASNTGSGNTIYF. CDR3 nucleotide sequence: TGCGCCAGCAATACAGGGAGTGGAAACACCATATATTTT.

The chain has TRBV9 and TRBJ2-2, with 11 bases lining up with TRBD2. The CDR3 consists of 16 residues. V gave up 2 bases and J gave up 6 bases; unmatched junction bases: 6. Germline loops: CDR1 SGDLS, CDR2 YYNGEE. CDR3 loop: CASSVELAGVAGELFF. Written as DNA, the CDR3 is TGTGCCAGCAGCGTCGAACTAGCGGGAGTGGCCGGGGAGCTGTTTTTT.

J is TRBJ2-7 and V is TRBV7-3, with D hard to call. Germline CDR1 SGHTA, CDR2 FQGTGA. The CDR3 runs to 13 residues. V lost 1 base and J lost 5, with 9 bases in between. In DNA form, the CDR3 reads TGTGCCAGCAGCTTAAAGCTCGAAGACGAGCAGTACTTC. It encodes CASSLKLEDEQYF.

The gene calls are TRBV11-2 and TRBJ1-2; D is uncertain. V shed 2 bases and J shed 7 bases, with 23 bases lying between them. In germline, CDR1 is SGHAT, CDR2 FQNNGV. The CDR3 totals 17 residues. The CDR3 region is CASSLSNAGSASPGYTF. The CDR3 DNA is TGTGCCAGCAGCTTATCAAACGCGGGCTCGGCCTCCCCTGGCTACACCTTC.